This T cell receptor beta chain was sequenced for a study of blood T cell repertoires in COVID-19. Study details: Material from acute and convalescent COVID-19 was sourced from the United States, Italy and Spain. PBMCs, B-cell-depleted T cells, or T cells were the source of the cDNA or gDNA that made up the material.

Cohorts were determined from participant-reported clinical history. In the original processing: Nucleated cell number was recorded as an estimate derived from reference gene primer amplification. Assay used: immunoSEQ multiplex PCR; TCRdb lists only in-frame clones, some missing. V and J calls and clone size are given by that table; D and trimming were obtained from the DNA. The data hold about 210,000 clones, with about 86% observed a single time. The CDR3 loop spans 14 amino acids. The J segment lost 4 bases and the V segment lost 8 bases, leaving 8 bases of the junction unmatched. Germline V CDR1 and CDR2: MNHEY, SMNVEV (reference sequence).

The sequenced sample consisted of PBMCs or T cells enriched from blood (not recorded which). The chain employs TRBV27 and TRBJ1-1; 9 bases agree with TRBD1. This clonotype was obtained from a woman aged 40 to 50 with acute COVID-19. The CDR3 loop reads CASGLGQGLTEAFF. In nucleotides, the CDR3 is TGTGCCAGCGGCTTGGGACAGGGCCTCACTGAAGCTTTCTTT.